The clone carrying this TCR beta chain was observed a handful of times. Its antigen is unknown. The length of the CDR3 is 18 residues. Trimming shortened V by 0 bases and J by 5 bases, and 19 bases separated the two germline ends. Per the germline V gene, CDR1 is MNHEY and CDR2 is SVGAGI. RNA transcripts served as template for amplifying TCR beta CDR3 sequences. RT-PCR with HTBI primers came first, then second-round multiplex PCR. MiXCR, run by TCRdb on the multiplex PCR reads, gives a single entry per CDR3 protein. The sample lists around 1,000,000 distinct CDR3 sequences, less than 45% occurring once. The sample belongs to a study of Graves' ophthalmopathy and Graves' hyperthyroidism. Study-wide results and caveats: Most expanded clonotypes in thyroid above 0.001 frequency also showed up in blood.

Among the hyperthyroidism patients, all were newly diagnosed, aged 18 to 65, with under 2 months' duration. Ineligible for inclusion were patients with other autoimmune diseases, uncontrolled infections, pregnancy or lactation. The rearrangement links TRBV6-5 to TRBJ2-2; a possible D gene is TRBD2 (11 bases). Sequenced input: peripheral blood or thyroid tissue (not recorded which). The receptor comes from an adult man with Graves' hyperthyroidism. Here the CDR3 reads CASSYSLAGGQGTGELFF. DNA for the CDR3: TGTGCCAGCAGTTACTCTCTAGCGGGGGGACAGGGGACCGGGGAGCTGTTTTTT.